The clone carrying this TCR beta chain has a count of ten or more. Its antigen remains unknown. The read finishes 3 residues shy of the CDR3 end, and the germline J gene is used to complete it. This sample was included in a study of T cell clonality in common variable immunodeficiency. Study-wide findings and caveats: Compared with controls, CVID subjects had fewer shared TCRbeta clones.

Control and CVID samples contributed equal amounts of genomic DNA. Generated by immunoSEQ multiplex PCR, the TCRdb table keeps only in-frame clones and is missing some. This sample has about 34,000 clones and no singletons, with 2.5% to 3% in the ten largest. Germline CDR1 DFQATT, CDR2 SNEGSKA (reference sequence). Trimming took 3 bases from V and 6 from J; bases not matched to a gene: 10. This CDR3 has 14 amino acids. Patients and controls were mostly of Caucasian heritage. Sequencing used peripheral blood mononuclear cells. This chain joins TRBV20-1 and TRBJ2-7, with 8 bases that match TRBD2. This clonotype was sampled from a person aged 18 to 75 in good health. The CDR3 spells CSASPLLAGGEQYF. CDR3 bases read: TGCAGTGCTAGTCCGTTGCTAGCGGGCGGCGAG.